These 27 T cell receptor beta chains originate from one sample sequenced in a study of OX40 agonist ivuxolimab in advanced cancers. TCRdb keeps only in-frame clones here, not all; method: immunoSEQ multiplex PCR. Of about 93,000 clones detected, approximately 94% appear once; the ten largest clones hold roughly 2.8%. This specimen consisted of CD4+ or CD8+ T cells sorted from blood, obtained in a trial of the OX40 agonist ivuxolimab. These receptors were taken from an adult with an advanced solid tumor such as melanoma, head and neck, liver or kidney cancer.

The chain combines TRBV19 with TRBJ1-1; 7 nucleotides align to TRBD1. The CDR3 sequence is 15 residues long. Germline CDR1 and CDR2: LNHDA and SQIVND (reference sequence). The trim removed 9 bases at V and 5 bases at J, leaving 15 bases unmatched. The DNA for the CDR3 is TGTGCCAGCTTTGACAGGGTAAGATCGGAGACTGAAGCTTTCTTT. This sequence encodes CASFDRVRSETEAFF.

J is TRBJ2-1 and V is TRBV9; TRBD2 matches at 8 bases. Germline trimming cut 1 base from V and 6 bases from J; bases unmatched to any gene: 3. The CDR3 spans 14 residues. The germline gives CDR1 SGDLS, CDR2 YYNGEE. The CDR3 sequence: CASSVTGRGNEQFF. The DNA of the CDR3 is TGTGCCAGCAGCGTAACCGGGAGGGGCAATGAGCAGTTCTTC.

The J gene is TRBJ2-1, the V gene TRBV5-1, with 10 bases identical to TRBD2. This CDR3 has 15 residues. V shed 3 bases, J shed 1 base, and the junction held 1 base outside the gene matches. Germline V gene sequence: CDR1 SGHRS, CDR2 YFSETQ. The CDR3 loop reads CASSSSGGSYNEQFF. The DNA of the CDR3 is TGCGCCAGCAGCTCTAGCGGGGGATCCTACAATGAGCAGTTCTTC.

The chain is built from TRBV19 and TRBJ2-7; 8 bases match TRBD1. V was clipped by 5 bases and J by 5 bases; unmatched bases: 5. Germline lookup yields CDR1 LNHDA and CDR2 SQIVND (reference sequence). This CDR3 contains 13 residues. This CDR3 is CASSVDRVNEQYF. DNA of the CDR3: TGTGCCAGTAGTGTGGACAGGGTAAACGAGCAGTACTTC.

The V call is TRBV5-4, the J call TRBJ2-5, with 10 bases lining up with TRBD2. The DNA end is more similar to TRBJ2-7, so the J call may be wrong. This CDR3 is 18 amino acids long. Looked up from germline, CDR1 is SGHNT and CDR2 is YYREEE (reference sequence). Written as DNA, the CDR3 is TGTGCCAGCAGCTTGGGGGAACTAGCGGGGCAGAGCTCCTACGAGCAGTACTTC. Encoded protein: CASSLGELAGQSSYEQYF.

The rearrangement joins TRBV7-9 to TRBJ2-7; unclear D gene. Germline-derived CDR1 and CDR2 are SEHNR and FQNEAQ (reference sequence). CDR3 length equals 11 residues. V lost 0 bases and J lost 9, with 6 bases in between. The CDR3 region has the DNA TGTGCCAGCAGCTTAGCCTTAGGGCAGTACTTC. The encoded protein is CASSLALGQYF. The entire variable domain, with the rest obtained from reference TRBV7-9 and TRBJ2-7, is as follows: DTGVSQNPRHKITKRGQNVTFRCDPISEHNRLYWYRQTLGQGPEFLTYFQNEAQLEKSRLLSDRFSAERPKGSFSTLEIQRTEQGDSAMYLCASSLALGQYFGPGTRLTVT.

A single count supports this clone. The chain employs TRBV27 and TRBJ2-7; possible D gene TRBD1, 5 bases. Germline CDR1 is MNHEY and CDR2 is SMNVEV (reference sequence). The V and J ends lost 3 bases and 1 base respectively, with 7 bases between them. CDR3 length: 13 amino acids. CDR3: CASSFSGSYEQYF. The CDR3 DNA is TGTGCCAGCAGTTTTTCAGGGTCCTACGAGCAGTACTTC.

This clone appeared a single time. The chain employs TRBV27 and TRBJ1-1; D is possibly TRBD1 (6 bases). Germline V CDR1 and CDR2: MNHEY, SMNVEV (reference sequence). This CDR3 has 16 residues. V lost 3 bases, J lost 3 bases, and 17 bases lay in between. In DNA form, the CDR3 reads TGTGCCAGCAGTTTTCGACAGGTTATGAAGGACACTGAAGCTTTCTTT. This encodes CASSFRQVMKDTEAFF.

The rearrangement links TRBV27 to TRBJ1-5; TRBD1 matches 9 bases. This CDR3 has 15 residues. Germline assignment: CDR1 MNHEY and CDR2 SMNVEV (reference sequence). V lost 0 bases, J lost 5 bases, and 2 bases stayed unmatched. For the CDR3, the DNA is TGTGCCAGCAGTTTATCCGGGACAGGGTATCAGCCCCAGCATTTT. Translated, it gives CASSLSGTGYQPQHF.

CDR3 in amino acids: CASSGSRQINYGYTF. The CDR3 DNA is TGTGCCAGCAGCGGTTCTAGACAGATTAACTATGGCTACACCTTC. The chain is built from TRBV9 and TRBJ1-2; weak D call: TRBD1 (5 bases). With 3 bases removed from V and 1 base from J, the gap between germline ends came to 13 bases. The CDR3 totals 15 residues. Germline loops: CDR1 SGDLS, CDR2 YYNGEE.

Here the CDR3 reads CASSLAGGREVPDEQYF. DNA of the CDR3: TGCGCCAGCAGCTTGGCGGGGGGGCGGGAGGTCCCCGACGAGCAGTACTTC. This sequence joins TRBV5-1 and TRBJ2-7; TRBD2 matches at 8 bases. The length of the CDR3 is 17 residues. Germline CDR1 is SGHRS and CDR2 is YFSETQ. The V gene end was trimmed by 0 bases and the J gene end by 5 bases; junction bases not matched to a gene: 13.

CDR3 in DNA: TGTGCCTGGAGCGAATTGGGGCCGAGCACCGGGGAGCTGTTTTTT. This encodes CAWSELGPSTGELFF. The chain joins TRBV30 to TRBJ2-2, with D maybe TRBD1 (5 bases). CDR3 length equals 15 residues. Germline V gene lookup returns CDR1 GTSNPN and CDR2 SVGIG (reference sequence). V dropped 3 bases and J dropped 4 bases, with 15 bases sitting between them.

This chain links TRBV6-5 with TRBJ2-2; D may be TRBD2 (5 bases). There are 13 residues in the CDR3. CDR1 MNHEY and CDR2 SVGAGI come from the germline V gene. Trimming cost V 4 bases and J 7 bases, with 10 bases left between them. The CDR3 region is CASSFRGGGELFF. The CDR3 DNA sequence: TGTGCCAGCAGTTTTCGGGGTGGCGGGGAGCTGTTTTTT.

The rearrangement joins TRBV27 to TRBJ1-5; D possibly corresponds to TRBD1 (5 bases). This CDR3 contains 12 residues. Germline assignment: CDR1 MNHEY and CDR2 SMNVEV (reference sequence). Deletions cut 5 bases from V and 9 bases from J, with 11 bases between. CDR3 sequence reads: CASSPVGAPQHF. The CDR3 DNA follows: TGTGCCAGCAGTCCAGTTGGGGCGCCCCAGCATTTT.

This rearrangement joins TRBV4-3 to TRBJ2-6, with D unresolved. This CDR3 has 17 residues. Trimming removed 0 bases from V and 0 bases from J, with 9 bases in between. CDR1 LGHNA and CDR2 YSLEER come from the germline V gene. The CDR3 sequence is CASSQDEFLSGANVLTF. The CDR3 DNA follows: TGCGCCAGCAGCCAAGATGAGTTTCTCTCTGGGGCCAACGTCCTGACTTTC.

The chain links TRBV6-5 to TRBJ2-7; 7 bases fit TRBD1. With V trimmed by 4 bases and J by 11 bases, 11 bases remained unmatched. The CDR3 consists of 13 residues. Per the germline V gene, CDR1 is MNHEY and CDR2 is SVGAGI. The CDR3 is CASSFRDSLEKYF. The DNA for the CDR3 is TGTGCCAGCAGTTTCAGGGACAGCCTTGAGAAGTACTTC.

V is TRBV30 and J is TRBJ2-1, with D hard to call. Germline V gene data show CDR1 as GTSNPN and CDR2 as SVGIG (reference sequence). V lost 0 bases to trimming and J lost 7 bases, with 13 bases between them. The CDR3 is 14 amino acids. CDR3 nucleotides: TGTGCCTGGAGTGTACAACGGCTAGGGAATGAGCAGTTCTTC. Translating gives CAWSVQRLGNEQFF.

J is TRBJ2-1 and V is TRBV27; D not resolved. The CDR3 covers 13 residues. Between the trimmed V and J ends, which lost 4 bases and 7 bases, there was a span of 11 bases. Germline lookup yields CDR1 MNHEY and CDR2 SMNVEV (reference sequence). The CDR3 reads CASSSPLGNEQFF. CDR3 nucleotide sequence: TGTGCCAGCAGTTCCCCGTTAGGGAATGAGCAGTTCTTC.

The chain is built from TRBV27 and TRBJ2-1; 10 positions agree with TRBD1. With V trimmed by 7 bases and J by 7 bases, 4 bases remained unmatched. The CDR3 contains 13 residues. Germline CDR1 MNHEY, CDR2 SMNVEV (reference sequence). CDR3 in DNA: TGTGCCAGCACCGACAGGGGGCGAAATGAGCAGTTCTTC. It is translated as CASTDRGRNEQFF.

This clone turned up a few times. The chain uses TRBV19 and TRBJ1-4, with 7 bases matching TRBD1. In germline, CDR1 is LNHDA, CDR2 SQIVND (reference sequence). CDR3 length: 16 residues. V gave up 4 bases and J gave up 5 bases; unmatched junction bases: 10. This CDR3 reads CASSTTTGTVNEKLFF. As DNA, the CDR3 is TGTGCCAGTAGTACAACTACCGGGACAGTAAATGAAAAACTGTTTTTT.

The chain employs TRBV4-1 and TRBJ2-7, with D uncertain. The germline V and J ends were trimmed by 0 bases and 0 bases, with 12 bases remaining between them. Germline V gene sequence: CDR1 MGHRA, CDR2 YSYEKL. This CDR3 is 16 amino acids long. CDR3 loop: CASSQDQAESSYEQYF. CDR3 nucleotides: TGCGCCAGCAGCCAAGATCAGGCGGAGAGCTCCTACGAGCAGTACTTC.

This chain joins TRBV6-5 and TRBJ2-5; 12 bases agree with TRBD2. CDR1 is MNHEY, CDR2 SVGAGI, per germline. With 5 bases clipped from V and 3 bases from J, the junction kept 1 base outside the gene matches. The CDR3 is made up of 14 amino acids. The CDR3 DNA reads TGTGCCAGCAGTCGACTAGCGGGGGAAGAGACCCAGTACTTC. As protein: CASSRLAGEETQYF.

DNA of the CDR3: TGCGCCAGCAGCTTGATGCGGGCGCTTGATGGGGCAACTAATGAAAAACTGTTTTTT. It encodes CASSLMRALDGATNEKLFF. V gene TRBV5-1 combines with J gene TRBJ1-4; no firm D call. Germline V gene sequence: CDR1 SGHRS, CDR2 YFSETQ. This CDR3 has 19 amino acids. The V and J ends lost 1 base and 0 bases respectively, with 19 bases between them.

The chain uses TRBV6-6 and TRBJ2-1; D gene unclear. Per germline, CDR1 MNHNY and CDR2 SVGAGI (reference sequence). The CDR3 contains 13 residues. V shed 5 bases and J shed 2 bases, with 7 bases lying between them. CDR3: CASSPTAYNEQFF. In DNA, the CDR3 is TGTGCCAGCAGTCCGACGGCCTACAATGAGCAGTTCTTC.

V usage is TRBV7-9 and J usage is TRBJ2-5, with 8 bases identical to TRBD1. CDR1 SEHNR and CDR2 FQNEAQ come from the germline V gene (reference sequence). The junction had 12 bases not matched to a gene; V was cut back by 1 base and J by 2 bases. This CDR3 comprises 18 residues. The CDR3 spells CASSLGDGTGGGQETQYF. CDR3 in DNA: TGTGCCAGCAGCTTAGGGGATGGGACAGGAGGGGGTCAAGAGACCCAGTACTTC.

This clone is a singleton in its sample. J is TRBJ1-2 and V is TRBV4-3; D perhaps matches TRBD1 (5 bases). CDR3 length equals 16 residues. Germline V gene sequence: CDR1 LGHNA, CDR2 YSLEER. Trimming pared 0 bases from V and 3 bases from J, leaving 14 bases between. In nucleotides, the CDR3 is TGCGCCAGCAGCCAAGATTGGGCAGGGATTGACTATGGCTACACCTTC. Its protein product is CASSQDWAGIDYGYTF.

The genes are TRBV9 and TRBJ1-1; D is undetermined. V shed 0 bases and J shed 2 bases, with 8 bases lying between them. There are 14 residues in the CDR3. Per the germline V gene, CDR1 is SGDLS and CDR2 is YYNGEE. CDR3: CASSVVGKNTEAFF. The CDR3 DNA is TGTGCCAGCAGCGTAGTCGGTAAAAACACTGAAGCTTTCTTT.